The 12 T cell receptor beta chains presented below share a single source sample, sequenced in a study of cytomegalovirus exposure and HLA in healthy donors. Profiled with immunoSEQ multiplex PCR; TCRdb holds only in-frame clones, not every one. In the table there are a few hundred thousand clones, 70% to 90% of which are singletons. Sequencing was carried out using PBMCs. The origin of the receptors is a woman aged 18-30 years in good health and CMV-seronegative.

This chain links TRBV6-5 with TRBJ1-6, with a possible D match to TRBD1 (5 bases). The CDR3 length is 15 residues. Germline loops: CDR1 MNHEY, CDR2 SVGAGI. V was shortened by 6 bases and J by 0 bases, with 9 bases between the two germline ends. In DNA, the CDR3 is TGTGCCAGCAGATCAGACAGCTCCTATAATTCACCCCTCCACTTT. The encoded protein is CASRSDSSYNSPLHF.

CDR3 in DNA: TGCGCCAGCAGCCAATTCACAGGCTATGGACAAGAGACCCAGTACTTC. This sequence encodes CASSQFTGYGQETQYF. The V gene is TRBV4-1, the J gene TRBJ2-5; the D gene is possibly TRBD1 (5 bases). Deletions cut 2 bases from V and 2 bases from J, with 15 bases between. This CDR3 is built from 16 residues. Germline-derived CDR1 and CDR2 are MGHRA and YSYEKL.

This clone was detected only a few times. The V and J genes are TRBV27 and TRBJ2-7, with D hard to call. Germline V CDR1 and CDR2: MNHEY, SMNVEV (reference sequence). The CDR3 loop spans 11 amino acids. V was clipped by 3 bases and J by 3 bases, with 3 bases between them. The DNA of the CDR3 is TGTGCCAGCAGTTTCCTCTACGAGCAGTACTTC. Translated, it gives CASSFLYEQYF.

The V gene is TRBV5-1, the J gene TRBJ2-7; TRBD1 matches at 7 bases. This CDR3 spans 15 amino acids. V shed 5 bases and J 0 bases; nucleotides not matched to a gene: 8. The germline CDR1 and CDR2 sequences are SGHRS and YFSETQ. This CDR3 reads CASSSGGTVSYEQYF. For the CDR3, the DNA is TGCGCCAGCAGTTCTGGTGGGACAGTCTCCTACGAGCAGTACTTC.

In this sample, this clone turned up a few times. The chain combines TRBV28 with TRBJ1-2; D unresolved. This CDR3 contains 11 residues. CDR1 is MDHEN, CDR2 SYDVKM, per germline. Trimming removed 4 bases at V and 7 bases at J, with 7 bases between. The CDR3 DNA is TGTGCCAGCAGTTCGGCGGGTGGCTACACCTTC. Protein product: CASSSAGGYTF.

This sequence joins TRBV9 and TRBJ1-4; D might be TRBD1 (6 bases). V lost 3 bases and J lost 8, with 23 bases in between. The CDR3 contains 17 residues. The germline V gene has CDR1 SGDLS and CDR2 YYNGEE. The chain's CDR3 is CASSAAVFGRGGEKLFF. The CDR3 region has the DNA TGTGCCAGCAGCGCCGCCGTATTTGGCAGGGGTGGAGAAAAACTGTTTTTT.

The genes are TRBV5-1 and TRBJ1-2; D is unresolved. Trimming took 1 base from V and 2 from J, leaving 18 bases between them. The CDR3 has 17 residues. Germline CDR1 SGHRS, CDR2 YFSETQ. This chain's CDR3 is CASSLSSQAASNYGYTF. CDR3 DNA sequence: TGCGCCAGCAGCTTGTCGTCTCAGGCAGCATCAAACTATGGCTACACCTTC.

The rearrangement links TRBV30 to TRBJ2-7, with a possible D match to TRBD2 (7 bases). Germline V gene sequence: CDR1 GTSNPN, CDR2 SVGIG (reference sequence). The CDR3 has 14 amino acids. The ends were cut back, 2 bases at V and 3 bases at J, with 14 bases in the middle. CDR3 DNA: TGTGCCTGGAGTAGAGGGGGGGCCATCTACGAGCAGTACTTC. Protein: CAWSRGGAIYEQYF.

The chain uses TRBV23-1 and TRBJ1-1; TRBD1 is a possible D gene (5 bases). TRBV23-1 is an ORF for which the function is uncertain. The CDR3 consists of 15 residues. V was shortened by 10 bases and J by 0 bases, with 18 bases between the two germline ends. CDR3 DNA sequence: TGCGCCATCGGCGGGGGGTGCGACATGAACACTGAAGCTTTCTTT. Translation: CAIGGGCDMNTEAFF.

The chain employs TRBV27 and TRBJ2-3, with D tentatively TRBD1 (6 bases). Germline V CDR1 and CDR2: MNHEY, SMNVEV (reference sequence). Between the trimmed V and J ends, which lost 7 bases and 5 bases, there was a span of 13 bases. The CDR3 is made up of 13 amino acids. CDR3 coding DNA: TGTGCCAGCACCCGGACAGCTAAAGATACGCAGTATTTT. Translated: CASTRTAKDTQYF.

The chain has TRBV27 and TRBJ2-7, with TRBD2 matching over 11 bases. CDR1 is MNHEY and CDR2 is SMNVEV in the germline V gene (reference sequence). V lost 8 bases to trimming and J lost 0 bases; unmatched junction nucleotides: 15. The CDR3 extends over 18 amino acids. CDR3 amino acids: CASSSGTSGVPSSYEQYF. The DNA of the CDR3 is TGTGCCAGCTCGAGCGGGACTAGCGGAGTCCCTAGCTCCTACGAGCAGTACTTC.

The rearrangement joins TRBV7-2 to TRBJ2-5; no clear D gene. Trimming pared 4 bases from V and 9 bases from J, leaving 15 bases between. This CDR3 is built from 13 residues. Germline V CDR1 and CDR2: SGHTA, FQGNSA. The chain's CDR3 is CASSSTPAAAQYF. CDR3 sequence (DNA): TGTGCCAGCAGCTCGACGCCTGCGGCGGCCCAGTACTTC.